One and the same sample provided the 20 T cell receptor beta chains below, sequenced in a study of control samples from healthy donors and cancer patients. Profiling relied on immunoSEQ multiplex PCR, and the TCRdb table lists in-frame clones only, not all of them. The repertoire holds a few hundred thousand clones, with more than 80% as singletons. Sequencing was performed on PBMCs. These receptors came from a man aged 40-55 years with head and neck cancer.

The chain uses TRBV7-9 and TRBJ2-7; D remains unclear. CDR3 length equals 14 residues. V was shortened by 1 base and J by 4 bases, with 11 bases between the two germline ends. The V gene's germline CDR1 is SEHNR and CDR2 FQNEAQ (reference sequence). Written as DNA, the CDR3 is TGTGCCAGCAGCTTAGTAGGGATTGGGTACGAGCAGTACTTC. Its protein product is CASSLVGIGYEQYF.

The chain joins TRBV6-4 to TRBJ2-7; possible D gene TRBD2, 5 bases. The germline V gene encodes CDR1 MRHNA and CDR2 SNTAGT. The CDR3 totals 18 residues. V lost 0 bases and J 0 bases, leaving 18 bases between the germline ends. The CDR3 reads CASSDSPHPLDLSYEQYF. CDR3 DNA: TGTGCCAGCAGTGACTCTCCCCATCCACTAGATCTCTCCTACGAGCAGTACTTC.

This chain joins TRBV27 and TRBJ1-3; D is unclear. V was shortened by 7 bases and J by 0 bases, with 10 bases between the two germline ends. The germline CDR1 and CDR2 sequences are MNHEY and SMNVEV (reference sequence). The CDR3 totals 14 residues. CDR3 protein: CASTEGPSGNTIYF. CDR3 in DNA: TGTGCCAGCACGGAAGGTCCCTCTGGAAACACCATATATTTT.

This sequence joins TRBV6-5 and TRBJ1-1; D not certain. Trimming removed 5 bases at V and 1 base at J, with 11 bases between. The CDR3 sequence is 14 residues long. Per germline, CDR1 MNHEY and CDR2 SVGAGI. CDR3 sequence: CASSIKWGNTEAFF. For the CDR3, the DNA is TGTGCCAGCAGTATCAAATGGGGGAACACTGAAGCTTTCTTT.

The chain links TRBV19 to TRBJ1-1; the D is unclear. This CDR3 is 13 amino acids long. The V end was cut by 6 bases, the J end by 3 bases, with 11 bases between. Germline CDR1 is LNHDA and CDR2 is SQIVND (reference sequence). The DNA of the CDR3 is TGTGCCAGTAGCCCTTGGGTGGACACTGAAGCTTTCTTT. It translates to CASSPWVDTEAFF.

The J gene is TRBJ1-5, the V gene TRBV21-1. TRBV21-1 constitutes a pseudogene. This CDR3 is built from 14 residues. The CDR3, as DNA: TGTGCCAGCAGCAAAGTTGAGGGGGGTCAGCCCCAGCATTTT. Its translation is CASSKVEGGQPQHF.

The CDR3 nucleotides are TGTGCCAGCAGCTTGCTGAGCGGGGACACCGGGGAGCTGTTTTTT. This encodes CASSLLSGDTGELFF. J is TRBJ2-2 and V is TRBV7-3, with 7 nucleotides matching TRBD2. This CDR3 has 15 residues. Losses at the gene ends were 3 bases for V and 3 bases for J; bases not matched to a gene: 4. CDR1 is SGHTA, CDR2 FQGTGA, per germline.

This sequence joins TRBV4-1 and TRBJ2-7, with a possible D match to TRBD2 (5 bases). The CDR3 covers 14 residues. The germline gives CDR1 MGHRA, CDR2 YSYEKL. V lost 4 bases and J lost 4, with 14 bases in between. The CDR3 DNA sequence: TGCGCCAGCAGCCCCGACTACGGTGGGTACGAGCAGTACTTC. Its translation is CASSPDYGGYEQYF.

The chain has TRBV28 and TRBJ1-2; 7 bases fit TRBD1. V shed 5 bases, J shed 0 bases, and the junction held 6 bases outside the gene matches. This CDR3 has 15 amino acids. Germline CDR1 and CDR2: MDHEN and SYDVKM. The CDR3 nucleotides read TGTGCCAGCAGTATACAGGGACAGTCTAACTATGGCTACACCTTC. Translation: CASSIQGQSNYGYTF.

This clone occurred a few times. The V call is TRBV5-4, the J call TRBJ2-2; 7 bases align to TRBD1. This CDR3 is built from 16 residues. V shed 4 bases, J shed 1 base, and the junction held 7 bases outside the gene matches. CDR1 and CDR2 (germline): SGHNT, YYREEE (reference sequence). CDR3 loop: CASSPIWTGNTGELFF. DNA of the CDR3: TGTGCCAGCAGCCCTATATGGACAGGGAACACCGGGGAGCTGTTTTTT.

V and J are TRBV2 and TRBJ1-2; unclear D gene. Trimming took off 6 bases at V and 2 bases at J, with 10 bases between the two ends. CDR1 and CDR2 (germline): SNHLY, FYNNEI. The length of the CDR3 is 13 residues. The CDR3, as DNA: TGTGCCAGCAGGAAATGGGGAAACTATGGCTACACCTTC. As protein: CASRKWGNYGYTF.

The chain carries TRBV5-8 and TRBJ1-1; 7 nucleotides agree with TRBD1. J was trimmed by 3 bases and V by 5 bases; bases with no gene match: 16. Looked up from germline, CDR1 is SGHTS and CDR2 is YDEGEE. The CDR3 consists of 17 residues. CDR3 in DNA: TGTGCCAGCAGGACTTCAGGGGGGATGTTAAGGGACACTGAAGCTTTCTTT. Translating it yields CASRTSGGMLRDTEAFF.

The chain links TRBV24-1 to TRBJ2-5, with D possibly TRBD1 on 6 matching bases. Germline V CDR1 and CDR2: KGHDR, SFDVKD. V was shortened by 5 bases and J by 0 bases, with 6 bases between the two germline ends. The CDR3 has 13 amino acids. The CDR3, as DNA: TGTGCCACCAGTGGGACAGACCAAGAGACCCAGTACTTC. It specifies CATSGTDQETQYF.

This clone turned up a few times. The rearrangement joins TRBV4-3 to TRBJ2-1; TRBD2 matches 11 bases. CDR3 length: 18 amino acids. CDR1 is LGHNA, CDR2 YSLEER, per germline. The junction had 7 bases not matched to a gene; V was cut back by 0 bases and J by 3 bases. The CDR3 region is CASSQDLGTSGYYNEQFF. CDR3 coding DNA: TGCGCCAGCAGCCAAGACTTGGGGACTAGCGGTTACTACAATGAGCAGTTCTTC.

The CDR3 coding sequence is TGTGCCAGCAGATCGACTTATACAGATACGCAGTATTTT. This codes for CASRSTYTDTQYF. The chain recombines TRBV12-3 or TRBV12-4 with TRBJ2-3; D is undetermined. The V and J ends lost 6 bases and 3 bases respectively, with 10 bases between them. This CDR3 contains 13 residues.

The gene calls are TRBV7-2 and TRBJ1-1; D is unresolved. V dropped 1 base and J dropped 6 bases, with 9 bases sitting between them. Germline V lookup: CDR1 SGHTA, CDR2 FQGNSA. CDR3 length: 13 residues. In nucleotides, the CDR3 is TGTGCCAGCAGCTTAGAGTGGGGATCTGAAGCTTTCTTT. Residues: CASSLEWGSEAFF.

The V call is TRBV27, the J call TRBJ1-2, with TRBD1 matching 7 bases. J gave up 6 bases and V 6 bases, and 16 bases lay outside the gene matches. Germline CDR1 and CDR2: MNHEY and SMNVEV (reference sequence). The CDR3 length is 16 residues. The CDR3 region has the DNA TGTGCCAGCAGCTACCTACAGGGGATCTTTGACGATGGCTACACCTTC. The encoded protein is CASSYLQGIFDDGYTF.

This chain uses TRBV5-8 with TRBJ2-7, with no clear D. The V end was cut by 3 bases, the J end by 6 bases, with 10 bases between. The CDR3 sequence is 12 residues long. CDR1 SGHTS and CDR2 YDEGEE come from the germline V gene. In nucleotides, the CDR3 is TGTGCCAGCAGCTACCCGCCGGGCGAGCAGTACTTC. It is translated as CASSYPPGEQYF.

The J gene is TRBJ2-1, the V gene TRBV5-1; D unresolved. CDR1 is SGHRS, CDR2 YFSETQ, per germline. The CDR3 is 16 residues long. The V end was cut by 0 bases, the J end by 4 bases, with 14 bases between. CDR3 in amino acids: CASSLEGWIEYNEQFF. CDR3 bases: TGCGCCAGCAGCTTGGAAGGCTGGATTGAGTACAATGAGCAGTTCTTC.

The chain links TRBV7-8 to TRBJ1-3, with D hard to call. This CDR3 comprises 12 residues. V lost 8 bases to trimming and J lost 2 bases, with 7 bases between them. Germline values: CDR1 SGHVS, CDR2 FQNEAQ. The CDR3 bases are TGTGCCAGCTTCTCGGCTGGAAACACCATATATTTT. Protein product: CASFSAGNTIYF.